The 8 T cell receptor beta chains reported below all come from one sample, sequenced in a study of neoadjuvant anti-PD-1 for oral cavity cancer. Repertoires were generated with immunoSEQ multiplex PCR, while TCRdb's copy carries only in-frame clones and drops some. The sample shows about 7,600 clones, about half of them seen only once. This material consisted of tumor tissue, taken before nivolumab (anti-PD-1) treatment. Source of these receptors: a person aged 35-79 years with oral cavity squamous cell carcinoma.

This clone was detected a few times. V and J are TRBV7-9 and TRBJ2-5; 13 bases match TRBD2. With V trimmed by 0 bases and J by 2 bases, 3 bases remained unmatched. This CDR3 spans 17 amino acids. The germline V gene has CDR1 SEHNR and CDR2 FQNEAQ (reference sequence). CDR3 residues: CASSLAGGLAGQETQYF. DNA for the CDR3: TGTGCCAGCAGCTTAGCTGGGGGACTAGCGGGGCAAGAGACCCAGTACTTC.

This clone has more than one count but fewer than ten. The J gene is TRBJ2-2, the V gene TRBV10-3; 9 bases agree with TRBD1. The CDR3 runs to 14 residues. V lost 2 bases and J lost 7; bases outside the gene matches: 2. CDR1 and CDR2 (germline): ENHRY, SYGVKD. CDR3 DNA: TGTGCCATCAGTGAGGGACAGGGGAGCGGGGAGCTGTTTTTT. Translating it yields CAISEGQGSGELFF.

The gene calls are TRBV5-1 and TRBJ2-7; a possible D gene is TRBD1 (7 bases). V was shortened by 0 bases and J by 6 bases, with 19 bases between the two germline ends. This CDR3 region has 16 residues. Germline CDR1 SGHRS, CDR2 YFSETQ. CDR3 amino acids: CASSLGGQGGSVEQYF. The CDR3 nucleotides read TGCGCCAGCAGCTTGGGCGGGCAGGGGGGAAGTGTCGAGCAGTACTTC. Variable domain in full (rest from reference TRBV5-1 and TRBJ2-7): KAGVTQTPRYLIKTRGQQVTLSCSPISGHRSVSWYQQTPGQGLQFLFEYFSETQRNKGNFPGRFSGRQFSNSRSEMNVSTLELGDSALYLCASSLGGQGGSVEQYFGPGTRLTVT.

The rearrangement links TRBV10-1 to TRBJ2-2, with TRBD1 identical over 9 bases. V was clipped by 8 bases and J by 4 bases; unmatched bases: 8. Germline-derived CDR1 and CDR2 are WNHNN and SYGVQD (reference sequence). The CDR3 spans 15 residues. Here the CDR3 reads CASGSGTGLTGELFF. CDR3 bases: TGCGCCAGCGGCTCCGGGACAGGGCTCACCGGGGAGCTGTTTTTT.

This clone is judged medium-sized. The chain couples TRBV4-1 to TRBJ1-1; D gene ambiguous. The V gene's germline CDR1 is MGHRA and CDR2 YSYEKL. This CDR3 region has 15 residues. V lost 2 bases, J lost 0 bases, and 10 bases lay in between. The CDR3, as DNA: TGCGCCAGCAGCCAAACTGTCATCATGAACACTGAAGCTTTCTTT. Translating gives CASSQTVIMNTEAFF.

V usage is TRBV6-5 and J usage is TRBJ2-1, with 15 positions matching TRBD2. Germline V gene sequence: CDR1 MNHEY, CDR2 SVGAGI. CDR3 length: 13 amino acids. The ends lost 6 bases at V and 15 bases at J; junction bases unmatched: 6. CDR3 loop: CASREGLAGGWFF. The CDR3 DNA sequence: TGTGCCAGCAGGGAAGGACTAGCGGGGGGGTGGTTCTTC.

V usage is TRBV27 and J usage is TRBJ2-7, with 8 bases that match TRBD1. The V gene's germline CDR1 is MNHEY and CDR2 SMNVEV (reference sequence). This CDR3 has 13 residues. J lost 6 bases, V lost 6 bases, and 7 bases had no gene match. The CDR3 reads CASRADRVGEQYF. CDR3 DNA sequence: TGTGCCAGCAGGGCGGACAGGGTTGGCGAGCAGTACTTC.

This chain links TRBV28 with TRBJ1-5, with 7 nucleotides matching TRBD1. The J segment lost 0 bases and the V segment lost 5 bases, leaving 10 bases of the junction unmatched. The CDR3 has 17 amino acids. Germline V lookup: CDR1 MDHEN, CDR2 SYDVKM. This CDR3 reads CASSRRGTDPSNQPQHF. The CDR3 region has the DNA TGTGCCAGCAGTCGCCGCGGGACAGACCCTAGCAATCAGCCCCAGCATTTT.